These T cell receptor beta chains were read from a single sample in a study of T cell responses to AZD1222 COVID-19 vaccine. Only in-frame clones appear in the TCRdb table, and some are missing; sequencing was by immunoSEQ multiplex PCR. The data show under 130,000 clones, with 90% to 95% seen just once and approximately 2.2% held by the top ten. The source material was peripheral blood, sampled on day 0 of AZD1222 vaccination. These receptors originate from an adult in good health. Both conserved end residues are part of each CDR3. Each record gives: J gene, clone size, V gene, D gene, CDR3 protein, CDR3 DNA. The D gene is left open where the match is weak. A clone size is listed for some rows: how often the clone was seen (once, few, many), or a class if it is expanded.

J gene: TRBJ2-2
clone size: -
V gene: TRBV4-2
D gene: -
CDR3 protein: CASSLAGDGELFF
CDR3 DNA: TGTGCCAGCAGCCTGGCCGGGGACGGGGAGCTGTTTTTT

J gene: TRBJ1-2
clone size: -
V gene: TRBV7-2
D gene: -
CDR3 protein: CASSLALEGEGYTF
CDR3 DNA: TGTGCCAGCAGCTTAGCGTTAGAGGGTGAAGGCTACACCTTC

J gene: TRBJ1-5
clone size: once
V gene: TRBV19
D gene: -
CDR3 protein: CASSISGGNQPQHF
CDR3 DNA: TGTGCCAGTAGTATATCGGGCGGCAATCAGCCCCAGCATTTT

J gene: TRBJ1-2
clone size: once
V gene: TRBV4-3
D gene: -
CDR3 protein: CASSQYSANYGYTF
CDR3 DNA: TGCGCCAGCAGCCAATATAGTGCTAACTATGGCTACACCTTC

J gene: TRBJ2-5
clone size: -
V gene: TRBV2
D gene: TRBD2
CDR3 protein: CASSESGRAGETQYF
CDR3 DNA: TGTGCCAGCAGTGAGAGCGGGAGGGCCGGTGAGACCCAGTACTTC

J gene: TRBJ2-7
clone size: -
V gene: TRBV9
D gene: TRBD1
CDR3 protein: CASSTGQGSYEQYF
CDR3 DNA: TGTGCCAGCAGCACAGGACAGGGTAGCTACGAGCAGTACTTC

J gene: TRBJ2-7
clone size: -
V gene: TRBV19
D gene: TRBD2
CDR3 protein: CASSTRTSGLSYEQYF
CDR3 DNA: TGTGCCAGTAGTACTAGGACTAGCGGGCTATCCTACGAGCAGTACTTC

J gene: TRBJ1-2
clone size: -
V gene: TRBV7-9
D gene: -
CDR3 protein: CASSLLEGEGSTNYGYTF
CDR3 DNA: TGTGCCAGCAGCTTATTAGAAGGAGAGGGTTCCACTAACTATGGCTACACCTTC

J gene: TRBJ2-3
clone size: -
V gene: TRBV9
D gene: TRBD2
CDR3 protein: CASSSRTSGTGTDTQYF
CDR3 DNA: TGTGCCAGCAGCTCACGGACTAGCGGGACTGGCACAGATACGCAGTATTTT

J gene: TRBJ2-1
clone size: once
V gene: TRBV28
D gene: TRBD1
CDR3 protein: CASRRTGSYNEQFF
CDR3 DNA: TGTGCCAGCAGACGGACAGGATCCTACAATGAGCAGTTCTTC

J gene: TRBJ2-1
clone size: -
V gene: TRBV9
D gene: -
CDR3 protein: CASSAGEGGWNEQFF
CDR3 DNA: TGTGCCAGCAGCGCAGGCGAGGGGGGGTGGAATGAGCAGTTCTTC

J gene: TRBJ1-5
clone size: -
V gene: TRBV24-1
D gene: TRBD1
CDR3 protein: CATSGTGTGEQPQHF
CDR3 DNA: TGTGCCACCAGTGGCACCGGGACAGGGGAACAGCCCCAGCATTTT

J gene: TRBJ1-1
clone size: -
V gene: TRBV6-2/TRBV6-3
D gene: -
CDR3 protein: CASSAVTEAFF
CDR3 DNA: TGTGCCAGCAGTGCGGTTACTGAAGCTTTCTTT

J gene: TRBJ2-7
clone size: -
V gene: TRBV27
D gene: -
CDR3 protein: CASSSQQQSEQYF
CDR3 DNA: TGTGCCAGCAGCTCCCAACAACAGAGCGAGCAGTACTTC

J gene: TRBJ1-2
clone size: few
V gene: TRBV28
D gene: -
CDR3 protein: CASRITGTLHGYTF
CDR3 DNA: TGTGCCAGCAGGATAACAGGAACCCTACATGGCTACACCTTC

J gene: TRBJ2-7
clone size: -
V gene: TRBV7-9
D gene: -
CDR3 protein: CASSFRQSYEQYF
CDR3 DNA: TGTGCCAGCAGCTTTAGACAGTCCTACGAGCAGTACTTC

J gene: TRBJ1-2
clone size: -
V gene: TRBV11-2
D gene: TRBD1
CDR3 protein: CASSLVPGGTYGYTF
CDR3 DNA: TGTGCCAGCAGCTTAGTTCCAGGGGGGACCTATGGCTACACCTTC

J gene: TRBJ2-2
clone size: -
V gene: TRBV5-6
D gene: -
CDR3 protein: CASSLSLAGELFF
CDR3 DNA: TGTGCCAGCAGCTTGAGTTTGGCCGGGGAGCTGTTTTTT

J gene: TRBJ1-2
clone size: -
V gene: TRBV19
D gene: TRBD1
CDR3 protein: CASSRSGTVNYGYTF
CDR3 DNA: TGTGCCAGTAGTCGTTCGGGGACAGTCAACTATGGCTACACCTTC

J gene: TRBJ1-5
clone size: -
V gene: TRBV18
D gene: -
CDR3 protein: CASSPGRPNQPQHF
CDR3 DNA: TGTGCCAGCTCACCAGGCCGTCCAAATCAGCCCCAGCATTTT

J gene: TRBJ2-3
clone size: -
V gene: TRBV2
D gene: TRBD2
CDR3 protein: CASSLAGDASTDTQYF
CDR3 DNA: TGTGCCAGCAGCCTAGCGGGGGACGCTAGCACAGATACGCAGTATTTT

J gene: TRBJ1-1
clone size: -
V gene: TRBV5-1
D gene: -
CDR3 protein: CASSYGGMNTEAFF
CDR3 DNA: TGCGCCAGCAGCTATGGAGGGATGAACACTGAAGCTTTCTTT

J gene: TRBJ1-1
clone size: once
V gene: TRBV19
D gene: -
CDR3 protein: CASSDGGWNTEAFF
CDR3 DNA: TGTGCCAGCTCGGACGGAGGGTGGAACACTGAAGCTTTCTTT

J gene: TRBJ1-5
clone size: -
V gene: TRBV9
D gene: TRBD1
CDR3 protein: CASSGQGWQPQHF
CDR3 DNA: TGTGCCAGCAGCGGACAGGGTTGGCAGCCCCAGCATTTT

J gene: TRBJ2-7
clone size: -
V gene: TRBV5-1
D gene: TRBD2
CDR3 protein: CASSLDGRTYEQYF
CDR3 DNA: TGCGCCAGCAGCTTGGACGGGAGGACCTACGAGCAGTACTTC

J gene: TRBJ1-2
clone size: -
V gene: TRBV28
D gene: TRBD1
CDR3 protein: CASTPGQGVSGYTF
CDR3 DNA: TGTGCCAGCACCCCGGGACAGGGAGTAAGCGGCTACACCTTC

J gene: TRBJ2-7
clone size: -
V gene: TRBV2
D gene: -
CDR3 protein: CASIRDSNYEQYF
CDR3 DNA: TGTGCCAGCATTCGGGACTCTAACTACGAGCAGTACTTC

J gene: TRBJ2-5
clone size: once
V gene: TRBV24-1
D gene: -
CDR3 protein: CATSGRRVGETQYF
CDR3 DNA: TGTGCCACCAGTGGGAGAAGGGTAGGAGAGACCCAGTACTTC

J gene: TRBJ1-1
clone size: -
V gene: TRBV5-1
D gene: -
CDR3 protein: CASSLAGRESEAFF
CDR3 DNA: TGCGCCAGCAGCTTGGCAGGGAGAGAGTCTGAAGCTTTCTTT

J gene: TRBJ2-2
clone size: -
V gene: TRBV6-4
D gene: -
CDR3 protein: CASSGGRDTANTGELFF
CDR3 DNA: TGTGCCAGCAGTGGAGGAAGGGACACGGCAAACACCGGGGAGCTGTTTTTT

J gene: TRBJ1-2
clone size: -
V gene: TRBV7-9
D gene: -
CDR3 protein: CASSSSDVYGYTF
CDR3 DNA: TGTGCCAGCAGCTCCTCGGACGTCTATGGCTACACCTTC

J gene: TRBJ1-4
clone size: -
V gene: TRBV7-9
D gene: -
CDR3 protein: CASSSQGRNEKLFF
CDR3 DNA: TGTGCCAGCAGCTCACAGGGAAGAAATGAAAAACTGTTTTTT

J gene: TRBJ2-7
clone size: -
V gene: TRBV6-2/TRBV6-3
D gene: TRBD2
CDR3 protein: CASSRLAGVLVYEQYF
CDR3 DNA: TGTGCCAGCAGCAGACTAGCGGGAGTCTTGGTCTACGAGCAGTACTTC

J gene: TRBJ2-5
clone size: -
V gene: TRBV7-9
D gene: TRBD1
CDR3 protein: CASSFDRAQETQYF
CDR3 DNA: TGTGCCAGCAGCTTCGACAGGGCCCAAGAGACCCAGTACTTC

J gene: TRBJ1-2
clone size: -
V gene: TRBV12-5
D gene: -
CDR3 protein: CASGLVSGTPNYGYTF
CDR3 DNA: TGTGCTAGTGGTTTGGTATCGGGCACTCCTAACTATGGCTACACCTTC

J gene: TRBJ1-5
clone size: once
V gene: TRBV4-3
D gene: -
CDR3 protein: CASSLTVNNQPQHF
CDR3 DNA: TGCGCCAGCAGCCTGACAGTTAACAATCAGCCCCAGCATTTT

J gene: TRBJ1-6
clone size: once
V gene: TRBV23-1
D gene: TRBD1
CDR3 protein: CASSQNRGRRGSPLHF
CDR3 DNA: TGCGCCAGCAGTCAAAACAGGGGTAGAAGGGGGTCACCCCTCCACTTT

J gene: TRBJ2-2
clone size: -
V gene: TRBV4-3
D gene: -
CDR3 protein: CASSQDRVGALTGELFF
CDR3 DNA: TGCGCCAGCAGCCAAGACAGGGTAGGGGCGCTTACCGGGGAGCTGTTTTTT

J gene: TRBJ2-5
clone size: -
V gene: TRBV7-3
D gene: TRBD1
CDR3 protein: CASSLAGTVQETQYF
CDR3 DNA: TGTGCCAGCAGCTTAGCCGGGACAGTTCAAGAGACCCAGTACTTC

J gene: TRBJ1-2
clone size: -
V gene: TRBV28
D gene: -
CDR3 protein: CASSLQGIGLFGYTF
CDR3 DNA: TGTGCCAGCAGTTTACAGGGGATTGGATTATTTGGCTACACCTTC

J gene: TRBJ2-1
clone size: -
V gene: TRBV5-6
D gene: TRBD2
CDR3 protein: CASSLSIAGSSYNEQFF
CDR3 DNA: TGTGCCAGCAGCTTGAGTATAGCGGGGAGCTCCTACAATGAGCAGTTCTTC

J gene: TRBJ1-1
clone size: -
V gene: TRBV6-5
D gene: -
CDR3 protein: CASSSNRVINTEAFF
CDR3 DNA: TGTGCCAGCAGTTCAAACAGGGTGATAAACACTGAAGCTTTCTTT

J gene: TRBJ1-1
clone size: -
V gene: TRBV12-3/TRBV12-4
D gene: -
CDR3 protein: CASSFGQLEAFF
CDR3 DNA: TGTGCCAGCAGTTTCGGACAGCTTGAAGCTTTCTTT

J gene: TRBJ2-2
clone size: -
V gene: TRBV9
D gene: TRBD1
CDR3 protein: CASSSRTGRNTGELFF
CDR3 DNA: TGTGCCAGCAGCTCACGGACAGGGAGGAACACCGGGGAGCTGTTTTTT

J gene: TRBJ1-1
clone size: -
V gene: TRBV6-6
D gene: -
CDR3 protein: CASSWGINTEAFF
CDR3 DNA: TGTGCCAGCAGTTGGGGTATAAACACTGAAGCTTTCTTT

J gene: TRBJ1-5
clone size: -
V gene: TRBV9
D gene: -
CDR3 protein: CASGGGVGPQHF
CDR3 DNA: TGTGCCTCGGGTGGGGGCGTCGGGCCCCAGCATTTT

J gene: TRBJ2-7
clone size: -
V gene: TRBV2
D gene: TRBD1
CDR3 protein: CAGRQGASYEQYF
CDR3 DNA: TGTGCAGGGCGGCAGGGGGCGTCCTACGAGCAGTACTTC

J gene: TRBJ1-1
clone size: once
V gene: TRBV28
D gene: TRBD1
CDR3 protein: CASTLRGPAFF
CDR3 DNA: TGTGCCAGCACCCTCAGGGGGCCCGCTTTCTTT

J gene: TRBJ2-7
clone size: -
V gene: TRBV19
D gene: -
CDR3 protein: CASSNQGNHEQYF
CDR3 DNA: TGTGCCAGTAGTAATCAGGGAAACCACGAGCAGTACTTC

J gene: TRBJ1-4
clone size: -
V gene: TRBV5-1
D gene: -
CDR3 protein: CASSSDSTTNEKLFF
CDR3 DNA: TGCGCCAGCAGCAGTGACAGTACAACTAATGAAAAACTGTTTTTT

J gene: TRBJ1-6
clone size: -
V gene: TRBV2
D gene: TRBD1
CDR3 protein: CASSERQGGYNSPLHF
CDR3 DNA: TGTGCCAGCAGTGAGAGACAGGGGGGGTATAATTCACCCCTCCACTTT

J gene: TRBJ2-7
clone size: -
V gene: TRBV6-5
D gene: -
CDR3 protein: CASSYLDEQYF
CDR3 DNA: TGTGCCAGCAGTTATCTGGACGAGCAGTACTTC

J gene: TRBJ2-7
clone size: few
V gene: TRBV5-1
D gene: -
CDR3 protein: CASSAGISSSYEQYF
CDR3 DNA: TGCGCCAGCAGCGCTGGGATCTCGAGCTCCTACGAGCAGTACTTC

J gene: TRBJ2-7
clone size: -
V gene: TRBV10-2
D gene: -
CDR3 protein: CASREVPSSYEQYF
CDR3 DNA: TGCGCCAGCCGTGAGGTACCATCCTCCTACGAGCAGTACTTC

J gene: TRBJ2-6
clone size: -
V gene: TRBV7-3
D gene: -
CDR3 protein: CASSLATGSGANVLTF
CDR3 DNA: TGTGCCAGCAGCTTAGCTACAGGGTCCGGGGCCAACGTCCTGACTTTC

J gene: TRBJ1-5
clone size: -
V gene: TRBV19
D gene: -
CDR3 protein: CASSIGAGRANQPQHF
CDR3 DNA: TGTGCCAGTAGTATTGGGGCAGGGAGGGCCAATCAGCCCCAGCATTTT

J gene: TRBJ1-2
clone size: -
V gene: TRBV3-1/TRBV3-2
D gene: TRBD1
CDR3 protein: CASSASDRGGYTF
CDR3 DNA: TGTGCCAGCAGCGCATCCGACAGGGGAGGCTACACCTTC

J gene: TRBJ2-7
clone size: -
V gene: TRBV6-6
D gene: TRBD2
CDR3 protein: CASSYPGTSGAYEQYF
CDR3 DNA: TGTGCCAGCAGTTACCCCGGGACTAGCGGGGCCTACGAGCAGTACTTC

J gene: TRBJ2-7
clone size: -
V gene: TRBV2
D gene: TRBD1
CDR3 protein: CASSRTGTGSYEQYF
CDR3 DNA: TGTGCCAGCAGCCGAACGGGGACAGGGAGCTACGAGCAGTACTTC